This passage covers 17 T cell receptor beta chains from one sample sequenced in a study of Tregs in tolerant kidney transplant recipients. Data came from immunoSEQ multiplex PCR; TCRdb stores just in-frame clones and leaves some out. The top ten clones hold around 0.6% of a sample with roughly 120,000 clones, around 94% of them seen once. The sample was CD4+ T cells from blood. Receptor source: a human donor in good health.

The J gene is TRBJ1-2, the V gene TRBV19; D remains ambiguous. The germline gives CDR1 LNHDA, CDR2 SQIVND (reference sequence). This CDR3 contains 14 residues. Between the trimmed V and J ends, which lost 0 bases and 3 bases, there was a span of 8 bases. CDR3 sequence (DNA): TGTGCCAGTAGTATAGAGGGAGGCGACTATGGCTACACCTTC. Translated: CASSIEGGDYGYTF.

The chain is built from TRBV5-5 and TRBJ1-1, with D perhaps matching TRBD1 (6 bases). The CDR3 is 17 amino acids. Germline-derived CDR1 and CDR2 are SGHKS and YYEKEE (reference sequence). V lost 4 bases and J lost 2, with 21 bases in between. The DNA of the CDR3 is TGTGCCAGCAGCCCTCGGCCCAGGGGAGCGATAAACACTGAAGCTTTCTTT. Protein product: CASSPRPRGAINTEAFF.

The CDR3 DNA reads TGTGCCAGCAGCTCTTGGCGGGGCCGCTCCTACAATGAGCAGTTCTTC. It yields the protein CASSSWRGRSYNEQFF. The chain employs TRBV7-9 and TRBJ2-1; TRBD2 might be the D (6 bases). The V and J ends lost 4 bases and 0 bases respectively, with 13 bases between them. The CDR3 totals 16 residues. Germline V gives CDR1 SEHNR, CDR2 FQNEAQ (reference sequence).

The chain couples TRBV5-8 to TRBJ1-4, with D maybe TRBD1 (5 bases). The germline V gene has CDR1 SGHTS and CDR2 YDEGEE. This CDR3 contains 13 residues. The ends were cut back, 7 bases at V and 5 bases at J, with 12 bases in the middle. CDR3 amino acids: CASSRTQNEKLFF. Here the CDR3 DNA reads TGTGCCAGCTCCCGGACACAGAATGAAAAACTGTTTTTT. Based on the CDR3 plus reference TRBV5-8 and TRBJ1-4, the full variable domain is EAGVTQSPTHLIKTRGQQATLRCSPISGHTSVYWYQQALGLGLQFLLWYDEGEERNRGNFPPRFSGRQFPNYSSELNVNALELEDSALYLCASSRTQNEKLFFGSGTQLSVL.

The rearrangement joins TRBV19 to TRBJ2-5, with 7 bases lining up with TRBD2. CDR3 length: 17 amino acids. Germline V gene data show CDR1 as LNHDA and CDR2 as SQIVND (reference sequence). V trimming: 2 bases; J trimming: 3 bases; junction bases outside the gene matches: 12. DNA for the CDR3: TGTGCCAGTAGTATAAGGGGAGGGCGATTAGTTAAAGAGACCCAGTACTTC. Translating it yields CASSIRGGRLVKETQYF.

The CDR3 loop is CASSLVEEIGELFF. Here the CDR3 DNA reads TGTGCCAGCAGCTTAGTGGAGGAGATCGGGGAGCTGTTTTTT. The chain is built from TRBV7-9 and TRBJ2-2; TRBD2 might be the D (5 bases). CDR1 is SEHNR and CDR2 is FQNEAQ in the germline V gene (reference sequence). The CDR3 extends over 14 amino acids. The V gene lost 1 base and the J gene lost 7 bases, with 10 bases spanning the gap. Filled out from reference TRBV7-9 and TRBJ2-2, the complete variable domain reads DTGVSQNPRHKITKRGQNVTFRCDPISEHNRLYWYRQTLGQGPEFLTYFQNEAQLEKSRLLSDRFSAERPKGSFSTLEIQRTEQGDSAMYLCASSLVEEIGELFFGEGSRLTVL.

The V call is TRBV1, the J call TRBJ2-5; the table's D call, TRBD2, was not checked against the DNA. TRBV1 is described as a pseudogene. The CDR3 sequence is 17 residues long. The CDR3 loop reads CTSSQDRSREGQETQYF. CDR3 coding DNA: TGCACCAGCAGCCAAGATAGAAGTCGGGAGGGCCAGGAGACCCAGTACTTC.

The V gene is TRBV5-4, the J gene TRBJ1-1, with D perhaps matching TRBD1 (5 bases). This CDR3 is 13 amino acids long. Trimming removed 4 bases at V and 8 bases at J, with 15 bases between. Looked up from germline, CDR1 is SGHNT and CDR2 is YYREEE (reference sequence). CDR3 DNA: TGTGCCAGCAGCAAAGACAGAGCTCCCGAAGCTTTCTTT. It codes for CASSKDRAPEAFF.

Remarks on this clone: The sample has other DNA sequences that encode this CDR3 too. The DNA of the CDR3 is TGTGCCAGCAGCTTGGGGGGGTTGAACACTGAAGCTTTCTTT. Translating gives CASSLGGLNTEAFF. This chain connects TRBV7-3 to TRBJ1-1; D may be TRBD1 (5 bases). The CDR3 loop spans 14 amino acids. The germline V and J ends were trimmed by 3 bases and 0 bases, with 8 bases remaining between them. Germline V gives CDR1 SGHTA, CDR2 FQGTGA.

The V gene is TRBV5-1, the J gene TRBJ2-7, with D tentatively TRBD1 (5 bases). Germline values: CDR1 SGHRS, CDR2 YFSETQ. The CDR3 contains 14 residues. The V gene lost 4 bases and the J gene lost 2 bases, with 13 bases spanning the gap. The CDR3 sequence: CASSPDSVTYEQYF. The CDR3 DNA is TGCGCCAGCAGCCCCGACAGCGTGACCTACGAGCAGTACTTC.

This chain joins TRBV18 and TRBJ1-2; the match to TRBD1 covers 9 bases. The germline CDR1 and CDR2 sequences are KGHSH and LQKENI. Trimming removed 4 bases from V and 5 bases from J; junction bases left unmatched: 5. This CDR3 region has 14 residues. The CDR3 here is CASSQPGQGYGYTF. The CDR3 nucleotides read TGTGCCAGCTCACAACCCGGACAGGGGTATGGCTACACCTTC.

The chain combines TRBV9 with TRBJ2-3; 9 bases align to TRBD2. The CDR3 runs to 15 residues. Germline trimming cut 2 bases from V and 4 bases from J; bases unmatched to any gene: 5. CDR1 and CDR2 (germline): SGDLS, YYNGEE. In nucleotides, the CDR3 is TGTGCCAGCAGCGTTAGCGGGAGTGAGGCAGATACGCAGTATTTT. Translation gives CASSVSGSEADTQYF. The whole variable domain, remainder taken from reference TRBV9 and TRBJ2-3, is DSGVTQTPKHLITATGQRVTLRCSPRSGDLSVYWYQQSLDQGLQFLIQYYNGEERAKGNILERFSAQQFPDLHSELNLSSLELGDSALYFCASSVSGSEADTQYFGPGTRLTVL.

This chain links TRBV7-9 with TRBJ2-7; TRBD1 aligns across 10 bases. Germline CDR1 and CDR2: SEHNR and FQNEAQ (reference sequence). The CDR3 is 15 residues long. The V segment lost 5 bases and the J segment 0 bases; nucleotides outside the gene matches: 4. Here the CDR3 reads CASSARDRGSYEQYF. CDR3 nucleotide sequence: TGTGCCAGCAGCGCTCGGGACAGGGGCTCCTACGAGCAGTACTTC.

V gene TRBV27 combines with J gene TRBJ2-3; D ambiguous. Germline V gene lookup returns CDR1 MNHEY and CDR2 SMNVEV (reference sequence). The CDR3 loop spans 14 amino acids. V was trimmed by 3 bases and J by 4 bases, leaving 11 bases between them. CDR3 in DNA: TGTGCCAGCAGTTTGGCCGTGGTATCAGATACGCAGTATTTT. Its protein product is CASSLAVVSDTQYF.

This chain links TRBV5-3 with TRBJ2-3, with TRBD2 matching 7 bases. TRBV5-3 carries the ORF label, with uncertain function. V gave up 0 bases and J gave up 5 bases; unmatched junction bases: 15. This CDR3 comprises 18 residues. CDR3 in DNA: TGTGCCAGAAGCTTGGCGTTTTATAGGACTAGGGGACTAGATACGCAGTATTTT. Encoded protein: CARSLAFYRTRGLDTQYF.

The V call is TRBV6-6, the J call TRBJ2-3; no reliable D call. V lost 8 bases and J lost 0, with 12 bases in between. From germline, CDR1 is MNHNY and CDR2 SVGAGI (reference sequence). The CDR3 loop spans 14 amino acids. The CDR3 DNA reads TGTGCCAGCCTCCCTTCAGCTAGCACAGATACGCAGTATTTT. This codes for CASLPSASTDTQYF.

The chain recombines TRBV6-4 with TRBJ1-1; D is uncertain. V gave up 4 bases and J gave up 3 bases, with 15 bases separating them. The length of the CDR3 is 15 residues. Germline CDR1 and CDR2: MRHNA and SNTAGT. The chain's CDR3 is CASSVERTFHTEAFF. CDR3 coding DNA: TGTGCCAGCAGTGTCGAAAGGACGTTCCACACTGAAGCTTTCTTT.